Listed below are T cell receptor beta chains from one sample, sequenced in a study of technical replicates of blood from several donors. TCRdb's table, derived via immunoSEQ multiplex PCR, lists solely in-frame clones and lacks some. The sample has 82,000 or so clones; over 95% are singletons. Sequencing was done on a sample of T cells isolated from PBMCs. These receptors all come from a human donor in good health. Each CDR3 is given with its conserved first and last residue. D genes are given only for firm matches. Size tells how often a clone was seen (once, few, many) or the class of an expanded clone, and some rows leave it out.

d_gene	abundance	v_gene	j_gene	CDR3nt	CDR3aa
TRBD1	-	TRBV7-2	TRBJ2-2	TGTGCCAGCAGCTTAGGGATTGGACAGGCGACCGGGGAGCTGTTTTTT	CASSLGIGQATGELFF
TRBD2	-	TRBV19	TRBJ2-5	TGTGCCAGTAGTGGACTAGCGGGCCCGGAGACCCAGTACTTC	CASSGLAGPETQYF
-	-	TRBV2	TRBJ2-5	TGTGCCAGCACTAGAGACAGCCAAGAGACCCAGTACTTC	CASTRDSQETQYF
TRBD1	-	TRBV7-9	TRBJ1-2	TGTGCCAGCAGCTTAGGGACAGGGGAGAGGAGCTATGGCTACACCTTC	CASSLGTGERSYGYTF
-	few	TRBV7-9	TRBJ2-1	TGTGCCAGCAGCCATGCCTACAATGAGCAGTTCTTC	CASSHAYNEQFF
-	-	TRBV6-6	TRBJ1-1	TGTGCCATAAAACGGGGGATTGACACTGAAGCTTTCTTT	CAIKRGIDTEAFF
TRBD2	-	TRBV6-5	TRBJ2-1	TGTGCCAGCAGTTACTCTGCGGGAGAGGTGTGCAATGAGCAGTTCTTC	CASSYSAGEVCNEQFF
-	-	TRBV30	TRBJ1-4	TGTGCCTGGAGTGTAAATCTGCAGGGGAATGAAAAACTGTTTTTT	CAWSVNLQGNEKLFF
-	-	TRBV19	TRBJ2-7	TGTGCCAGTAGTAAGACAGCCTATGTCTACGAGCAGTACTTC	CASSKTAYVYEQYF
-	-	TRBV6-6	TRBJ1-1	TGTGCCAGCAGTCCCACTGCCAACACTGAAGCTTTCTTT	CASSPTANTEAFF
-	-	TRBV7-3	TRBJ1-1	TGTGCCAGCAGCCCCTCCCATTTGGGGACAATCACTGAAGCTTTCTTT	CASSPSHLGTITEAFF
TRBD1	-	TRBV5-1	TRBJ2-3	TGCGCCAGCAGCCAAGGACAGGGAACAGATACGCAGTATTTT	CASSQGQGTDTQYF
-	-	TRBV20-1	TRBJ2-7	TGCAGTGCTAGTGCCCCCGGGGAGCAGTACTTC	CSASAPGEQYF
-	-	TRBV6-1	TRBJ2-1	TGTGCCAGCAGTGACGTCTTTGGTCGGTCGCACAATGAGCAGTTCTTC	CASSDVFGRSHNEQFF
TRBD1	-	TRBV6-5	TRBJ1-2	TGTGCCAGCACCTCGACAGGGACCAACTATGGCTACACCTTC	CASTSTGTNYGYTF
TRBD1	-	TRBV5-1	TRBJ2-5	TGCGCCAGCAGCCCCAGGGGGCTGAGAGAGACCCAGTACTTC	CASSPRGLRETQYF
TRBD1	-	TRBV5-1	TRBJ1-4	TGCGCCAGCAGCCTTCAACCGGGACAGGGGGAAAAACTGTTTTTT	CASSLQPGQGEKLFF
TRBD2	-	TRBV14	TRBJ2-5	TGTGCCAGCAGTCGCATGGAGCGGGAGGGCCTAGTGAAGACCCAGTACTTC	CASSRMEREGLVKTQYF
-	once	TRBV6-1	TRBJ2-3	TGTGCCAGCAGTGAAAGATTGGCGGGACTCACAGATACGCAGTATTTT	CASSERLAGLTDTQYF
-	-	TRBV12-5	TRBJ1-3	TGTGCTAGTGGTTTGGTTCGGTACTACTCTGGAAACACCATATATTTT	CASGLVRYYSGNTIYF
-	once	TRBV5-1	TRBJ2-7	TGCGCCAGCAGCTTGGACCTCCCCGGGTGGGGCAGAAGCTCCTACGAGCAGTACTTC	CASSLDLPGWGRSSYEQYF
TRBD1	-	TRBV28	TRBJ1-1	TGTGCCAGCAGTTTCCCGACAGGGGGAAGAGCTTTCTTT	CASSFPTGGRAFF
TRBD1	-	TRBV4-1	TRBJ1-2	TGCGCCAGCAGCCAAGAAAGGGGGCCGGATGGCTACACCTTC	CASSQERGPDGYTF
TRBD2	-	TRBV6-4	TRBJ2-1	TGTGCCAGCAGTGACAGGGCGGGAGGGGGCAATGAGCAGTTCTTC	CASSDRAGGGNEQFF
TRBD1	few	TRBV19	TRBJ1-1	TGTGCCAGTAGTTTCCGGACAGGGGGCGTGAACACTGAAGCTTTCTTT	CASSFRTGGVNTEAFF
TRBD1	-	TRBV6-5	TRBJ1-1	TGTGCCAGCAGTTACTCAGGGGGCGGAGGTACTGAAGCTTTCTTT	CASSYSGGGGTEAFF
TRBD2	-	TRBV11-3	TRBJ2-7	TGTGCCAGCAGCTTGCGGGGGACCTACGAGCAGTACTTC	CASSLRGTYEQYF
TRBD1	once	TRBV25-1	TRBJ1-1	TGTGCCAGCAGTGTTCAAAGACAGGGTGTCGCTGAAGCTTTCTTT	CASSVQRQGVAEAFF
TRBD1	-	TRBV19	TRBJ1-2	TGTGCCAGTAGTCTGGGACAGCCTCAGTCGGGCTACACCTTC	CASSLGQPQSGYTF
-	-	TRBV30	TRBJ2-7	TGTGCCTGGAGTCGGTACGAGCAGTACTTC	CAWSRYEQYF
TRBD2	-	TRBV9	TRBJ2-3	TGTGCCAGCAGCGTAGCCAGCGGGACCACAGATACGCAGTATTTT	CASSVASGTTDTQYF
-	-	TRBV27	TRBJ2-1	TGTGCCAGCAGTTCGTCCGGCGGGGCCAATGAGCAGTTCTTC	CASSSSGGANEQFF
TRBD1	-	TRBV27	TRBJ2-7	TGTGCCAGCAGTTTTCAGGCGGCAGGGGGCGACTACGAGCAGTACTTC	CASSFQAAGGDYEQYF
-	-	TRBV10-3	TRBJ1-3	TGTGCCATCAGTCCGACAGAATCTGGAAACACCATATATTTT	CAISPTESGNTIYF
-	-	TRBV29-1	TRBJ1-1	TGCAGCGTTGACGGCTATGGACATTTGAACACTGAAGCTTTCTTT	CSVDGYGHLNTEAFF
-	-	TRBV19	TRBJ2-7	TGTGCCAGTAGTATAGTACTCAGGGGTACCTACGAGCAGTACTTC	CASSIVLRGTYEQYF
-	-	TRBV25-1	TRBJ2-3	TGTGCCAGCAGACTCAGCACAGATACGCAGTATTTT	CASRLSTDTQYF
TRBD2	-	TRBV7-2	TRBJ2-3	TGTGCCAGCAGCCCTCCCGGGACTAGCGGGAGTAAACCAGATACGCAGTATTTT	CASSPPGTSGSKPDTQYF
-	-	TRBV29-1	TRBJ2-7	TGCAGCGTTGACTTTACAGGGAGCTCCTACGAGCAGTACTTC	CSVDFTGSSYEQYF
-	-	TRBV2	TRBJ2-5	TGTGCCAGCAGTGAAAGGCCCGCGGGGAAAGAGACCCAGTACTTC	CASSERPAGKETQYF
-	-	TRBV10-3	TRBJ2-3	TGTGCCATCAGTGAGACTAGAGGCACAGATACGCAGTATTTT	CAISETRGTDTQYF
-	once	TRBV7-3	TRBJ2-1	TGTGCCAGCGGGCCGCCGGGAGAGCAGTTCTTC	CASGPPGEQFF
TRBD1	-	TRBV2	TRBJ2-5	TGTGCCAGCAGTGAATGGACAGGTCGCCAAGAGACCCAGTACTTC	CASSEWTGRQETQYF
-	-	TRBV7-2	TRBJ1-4	TGTGCCAGCAGCTTAGCGCCCACCCTAAATGAAAAACTGTTTTTT	CASSLAPTLNEKLFF
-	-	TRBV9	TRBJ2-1	TGTGCCAGCAGTACCGGGACAAACTACAATGAGCAGTTCTTC	CASSTGTNYNEQFF
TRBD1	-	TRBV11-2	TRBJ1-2	TGTGCCAGCAGACAGGGGTATGGCTACACCTTC	CASRQGYGYTF
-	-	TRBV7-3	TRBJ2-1	TGTGCCAGCAGCTTGGGACTGGATACTTACAATGAGCAGTTCTTC	CASSLGLDTYNEQFF
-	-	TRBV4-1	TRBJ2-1	TGCGCCAGCAGCACTACGGTGAGCTCCTACAATGAGCAGTTCTTC	CASSTTVSSYNEQFF
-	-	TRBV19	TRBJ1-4	TGTGCCAGCTTCTCCGGGGGATTGTCGAATGAAAAACTGTTTTTT	CASFSGGLSNEKLFF
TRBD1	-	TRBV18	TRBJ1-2	TGTGCCAGCTCACCACCGGATCGTGGAGGGGGCGTTTATCACTATGGCTACACCTTC	CASSPPDRGGGVYHYGYTF
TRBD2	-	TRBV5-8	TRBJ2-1	TGTGCCAGCAGCTTGTCCGCTAGCGGGATGTATGAGCAGTTCTTC	CASSLSASGMYEQFF
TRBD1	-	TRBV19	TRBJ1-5	TGTGCCAGTAGTGGAGAACAGGGGTATAGCAATCAGCCCCAGCATTTT	CASSGEQGYSNQPQHF
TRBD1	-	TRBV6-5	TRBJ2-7	TGTGCCAGCAGTAAGGGACAGTCCTACGAGCAGTACTTC	CASSKGQSYEQYF
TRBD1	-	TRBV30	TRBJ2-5	TGTGCCTGGAGTGTATTTCTAACAGGGGGCCAAGAGACCCAGTACTTC	CAWSVFLTGGQETQYF
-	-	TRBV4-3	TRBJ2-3	TGCGCCAGCAGCCAAGAGTGGGAGTGGGCAGATACGCAGTATTTT	CASSQEWEWADTQYF
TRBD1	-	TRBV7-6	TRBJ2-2	TGTGCCAGCAGTCCGGGACAGGGGGCTTACGGGGAGCTGTTTTTT	CASSPGQGAYGELFF
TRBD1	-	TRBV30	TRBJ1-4	TGTGCCTGGGGACAGGGAATGGAAAAACTGTTTTTT	CAWGQGMEKLFF
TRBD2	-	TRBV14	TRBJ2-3	TGTGCCAGCAGCCTTGGACTAGCAGTGGGCACAGATACGCAGTATTTT	CASSLGLAVGTDTQYF